The 9 T cell receptor beta chains presented below share a single source sample, sequenced in a study of blood T cell repertoires in COVID-19. Method: immunoSEQ multiplex PCR; TCRdb's copy keeps in-frame clones and lacks some. Among roughly 220,000 clones listed, about 86% were seen once. The sample taken for sequencing was PBMCs or T cells enriched from blood (not recorded which). The receptors originated from a woman in her forties with acute COVID-19.

This rearrangement joins TRBV5-1 to TRBJ2-1; D may be TRBD2 (6 bases). CDR1 and CDR2 (germline): SGHRS, YFSETQ. V was trimmed by 2 bases and J by 6 bases, leaving 9 bases between them. The CDR3 has 13 amino acids. CDR3 bases: TGCGCCAGCAGCTTTACTAGCCCCAATGAGCAGTTCTTC. Amino acids: CASSFTSPNEQFF.

The chain employs TRBV15 and TRBJ2-1; 16 bases are shared with TRBD2. Germline-derived CDR1 and CDR2 are LNHNV and YYDKDF (reference sequence). The CDR3 loop spans 16 amino acids. V was pared by 3 bases and J by 10 bases, with 6 bases of the junction left unmatched. CDR3 region: CATSRLGLAGGGEQFF. In nucleotides, the CDR3 is TGTGCCACCAGCAGGTTGGGACTAGCGGGAGGGGGAGAGCAGTTCTTC.

The CDR3 here is CATSDSGQNTGELFF. The CDR3, as DNA: TGTGCCACCAGTGATTCAGGACAGAACACCGGGGAGCTGTTTTTT. This rearrangement joins TRBV24-1 to TRBJ2-2; TRBD1 is a possible D gene (5 bases). Trimming removed 2 bases at V and 1 base at J, with 7 bases between. This CDR3 region has 15 residues. In germline, CDR1 is KGHDR, CDR2 SFDVKD.

V is TRBV3-1 (or the pseudogene TRBV3-2) and J is TRBJ2-7; D ambiguous. Germline V lookup: CDR1 LGHDT, CDR2 YNNKEL (reference sequence). Trimming left V 4 bases short and J 2 bases short, with 15 bases between. The CDR3 runs to 15 residues. The CDR3 protein is CASSLRRQGPYEQYF. The CDR3 DNA reads as TGTGCCAGCAGCCTTAGACGACAAGGTCCCTACGAGCAGTACTTC.

V gene TRBV2 combines with J gene TRBJ2-7, with 7 bases aligning to TRBD2. The CDR3 sequence is 13 residues long. Germline loops: CDR1 SNHLY, CDR2 FYNNEI. Germline trimming cut 10 bases from V and 0 bases from J; bases unmatched to any gene: 6. For the CDR3, the DNA is TGTGCCACCTCAAAGCGGGGCTCCTACGAGCAGTACTTC. This encodes CATSKRGSYEQYF.

Only one count was recorded for this clone. The chain uses TRBV3-1 (or the pseudogene TRBV3-2) and TRBJ1-5; D gene unclear. V was cut by 1 base and J by 6 bases, with 4 bases left in between. The CDR3 runs to 12 residues. Looked up from germline, CDR1 is LGHDT and CDR2 is YNNKEL (reference sequence). CDR3: CASSQGIQPQHF. Here the CDR3 DNA reads TGTGCCAGCAGCCAAGGTATTCAGCCCCAGCATTTT.

The V and J genes are TRBV12-5 and TRBJ1-5; 8 bases align to TRBD1. V shed 5 bases and J 3 bases; nucleotides not matched to a gene: 6. This CDR3 spans 15 amino acids. Looked up from germline, CDR1 is LGHNT and CDR2 is FRNRAP. The DNA for the CDR3 is TGTGCTAGTGGTGACAGGGGTACATTCAATCAGCCCCAGCATTTT. Its translation: CASGDRGTFNQPQHF.

The chain has TRBV28 and TRBJ1-2, with 9 nucleotides matching TRBD1. V trimming: 6 bases; J trimming: 8 bases; junction bases outside the gene matches: 10. This CDR3 has 14 amino acids. CDR1 is MDHEN, CDR2 SYDVKM, per germline. This CDR3 is CASSEQGALSGYTF. The DNA of the CDR3 is TGTGCCAGCAGCGAACAGGGGGCGTTGTCGGGCTACACCTTC.

The chain is built from TRBV7-8 and TRBJ2-7, with TRBD1 as a possible D gene (7 bases). This CDR3 contains 15 residues. Between the trimmed V and J ends, which lost 4 bases and 3 bases, there was a span of 16 bases. Germline CDR1 SGHVS, CDR2 FQNEAQ. The CDR3 spells CASSSEGAPNYEQYF. Here the CDR3 DNA reads TGTGCCAGCAGCTCGGAGGGGGCGCCCAACTACGAGCAGTACTTC.